One sample yielded the 25 T cell receptor beta chains listed below, sequenced in a study of graft-versus-host responses after intestinal transplantation. These receptors have no identified antigens. This table comes from immunoSEQ multiplex PCR, and its TCRdb copy is limited to in-frame clones, with some not included. The table shows 96,000 or so clones, with about 94% occurring only once. Sequencing was performed on unstimulated CD4+ T cells sorted from spleen or lymph node cells, taken before intestinal transplant. All receptors come from a human donor who received an intestinal transplant.

This rearrangement joins TRBV15 to TRBJ2-3; D possibly corresponds to TRBD2 (6 bases). CDR1 is LNHNV and CDR2 is YYDKDF in the germline V gene (reference sequence). The CDR3 runs to 18 residues. The V end was cut by 0 bases, the J end by 0 bases, with 16 bases between. In DNA, the CDR3 is TGTGCCACCAGCAGAGATCGGTTACGCGGGGCTAGCACAGATACGCAGTATTTT. It is translated as CATSRDRLRGASTDTQYF.

The chain carries TRBV19 and TRBJ1-2, with D unresolved. Trimming left V 7 bases short and J 8 bases short, with 23 bases between. Germline CDR1 is LNHDA and CDR2 is SQIVND (reference sequence). The length of the CDR3 is 15 residues. This chain's CDR3 is CASIGLVTGKGGYTF. DNA for the CDR3: TGTGCCAGTATAGGCCTTGTCACGGGGAAAGGCGGCTACACCTTC.

This chain uses TRBV7-2 with TRBJ2-3; 8 bases are a match to TRBD2. The CDR3 has 18 residues. Germline V CDR1 and CDR2: SGHTA, FQGNSA. V lost 1 base, J lost 4 bases, and 13 bases stayed unmatched. The CDR3 protein is CASSLVSGAGGIPDTQYF. The CDR3 bases are TGTGCCAGCAGCTTAGTTTCCGGGGCGGGAGGAATCCCAGATACGCAGTATTTT.

The V gene is TRBV28, the J gene TRBJ1-2, with D possibly being TRBD1 (5 bases). V lost 10 bases, J lost 4 bases, and 7 bases lay in between. CDR1 is MDHEN, CDR2 SYDVKM, per germline. The CDR3 runs to 10 residues. The CDR3: CATQGYGYTF. In nucleotides, the CDR3 is TGTGCCACCCAGGGCTATGGCTACACCTTC.

This clone was seen only a few times. Other DNA sequences within the sample encode an identical CDR3. The V and J genes are TRBV5-1 and TRBJ2-7; 12 bases fit TRBD2. V was clipped by 0 bases and J by 3 bases; unmatched bases: 1. The CDR3 extends over 15 amino acids. Germline V gene sequence: CDR1 SGHRS, CDR2 YFSETQ. CDR3 protein: CASSLGLAGVYEQYF. CDR3 nucleotides: TGCGCCAGCAGCTTGGGACTAGCGGGAGTCTACGAGCAGTACTTC.

The chain has TRBV7-8 and TRBJ2-6; D uncertain. CDR3 size: 18 residues. The V gene lost 5 bases and the J gene lost 0 bases, with 17 bases spanning the gap. CDR1 and CDR2 (germline): SGHVS, FQNEAQ. This chain's CDR3 is CASSPVSSYYSGANVLTF. The CDR3 region has the DNA TGTGCCAGCAGCCCCGTAAGTAGTTATTACTCTGGGGCCAACGTCCTGACTTTC.

The chain uses TRBV5-6 and TRBJ1-4; 8 bases are shared with TRBD1. This CDR3 has 18 amino acids. The germline CDR1 and CDR2 sequences are SGHDT and YYEEEE. After removal of 0 bases from V and 7 bases from J, the junction contained 14 bases not matched to a gene. The CDR3 region has the DNA TGTGCCAGCAGCTTGGTCCAGGGGGCCTATCTCTCAAGTGAAAAACTGTTTTTT. Amino acid sequence: CASSLVQGAYLSSEKLFF. The full variable domain, with the rest looked up from reference TRBV5-6 and TRBJ1-4, is DAGVTQSPTHLIKTRGQQVTLRCSPKSGHDTVSWYQQALGQGPQFIFQYYEEEERQRGNFPDRFSGHQFPNYSSELNVNALLLGDSALYLCASSLVQGAYLSSEKLFFGSGTQLSVL.

The chain couples TRBV5-8 to TRBJ2-7, with TRBD2 matching over 12 bases. Germline V CDR1 and CDR2: SGHTS, YDEGEE. Trimming removed 4 bases from V and 2 bases from J; junction bases left unmatched: 4. CDR3 length: 15 residues. The chain's CDR3 is CASSGTSGRPYEQYF. CDR3 in DNA: TGTGCCAGCAGCGGAACTAGCGGGAGGCCCTACGAGCAGTACTTC.

This rearrangement joins TRBV4-2 to TRBJ2-5; 9 bases agree with TRBD2. CDR1 LGHNA and CDR2 YNFKEQ come from the germline V gene. CDR3 length: 16 amino acids. V shed 4 bases and J 3 bases; nucleotides not matched to a gene: 9. The CDR3 nucleotides read TGTGCCAGCAGCCCGCGTGGGCTAGCGGGGAAAGAGACCCAGTACTTC. Its protein product is CASSPRGLAGKETQYF.

V and J are TRBV28 and TRBJ2-2; D uncertain. Trimming cost V 3 bases and J 1 base, with 6 bases left between them. The length of the CDR3 is 14 residues. Germline V gene lookup returns CDR1 MDHEN and CDR2 SYDVKM. CDR3 amino acids: CASSFPGNTGELFF. In DNA, the CDR3 is TGTGCCAGCAGTTTCCCAGGGAACACCGGGGAGCTGTTTTTT.

This chain joins TRBV6-6 and TRBJ2-3; no clear D. Looked up from germline, CDR1 is MNHNY and CDR2 is SVGAGI (reference sequence). V dropped 2 bases and J dropped 5 bases, with 11 bases sitting between them. The CDR3 covers 14 residues. The chain's CDR3 is CASSYGQTGDTQYF. CDR3 in DNA: TGTGCCAGCAGTTACGGGCAGACCGGAGATACGCAGTATTTT.

The chain employs TRBV6-1 and TRBJ2-7, with D perhaps TRBD1 (6 bases). Per the germline V gene, CDR1 is MNHNS and CDR2 is SASEGT. The CDR3 is 13 amino acids. Trimming left V 5 bases short and J 2 bases short, with 10 bases between. The CDR3 DNA reads as TGTGCCAGCAGTTCAGGGGTTCCCTACGAGCAGTACTTC. It yields the protein CASSSGVPYEQYF.

This clone came up once. V is TRBV6-5 and J is TRBJ1-1; 7 positions agree with TRBD1. Germline V gene lookup returns CDR1 MNHEY and CDR2 SVGAGI. Trimming at V came to 6 bases and at J to 3 bases, leaving 10 bases not matched to a gene. The CDR3 is 15 amino acids. The CDR3, as DNA: TGTGCCAGCAGCCTAACCGACAGGGACTACACTGAAGCTTTCTTT. Translated: CASSLTDRDYTEAFF.

This chain links TRBV7-9 with TRBJ2-5, with 7 nucleotides matching TRBD2. V lost 3 bases and J lost 5; bases outside the gene matches: 0. Per the germline V gene, CDR1 is SEHNR and CDR2 is FQNEAQ (reference sequence). The CDR3 runs to 12 residues. The CDR3 DNA is TGTGCCAGCAGCTTTAGCGGGGAGACCCAGTACTTC. It encodes CASSFSGETQYF.

The rearrangement links TRBV11-2 to TRBJ2-7; 10 bases fit TRBD2. This CDR3 has 14 residues. After removal of 2 bases from V and 6 bases from J, the junction contained 4 bases not matched to a gene. Germline assignment: CDR1 SGHAT and CDR2 FQNNGV. CDR3 amino acids: CASSLRSSGSEQYF. The CDR3 DNA is TGTGCCAGCAGCTTACGGTCTAGCGGGAGCGAGCAGTACTTC.

This clone was detected only a few times. The V and J genes are TRBV6-5 and TRBJ2-2, with TRBD1 as a possible D gene (5 bases). Germline-derived CDR1 and CDR2 are MNHEY and SVGAGI. The CDR3 consists of 15 residues. Trimming stripped 3 bases from V and 0 bases from J, with 8 bases between. CDR3 residues: CASSYSRANTGELFF. CDR3 DNA: TGTGCCAGCAGTTATTCCAGGGCGAACACCGGGGAGCTGTTTTTT.

The chain links TRBV6-5 to TRBJ1-1, with 7 nucleotides matching TRBD1. The V gene end was trimmed by 6 bases and the J gene end by 3 bases; junction bases not matched to a gene: 10. Germline CDR1 and CDR2: MNHEY and SVGAGI. The CDR3 is 15 residues long. Here the CDR3 DNA reads TGTGCCAGCAGAAAAACAGGGGCGAGGGACACTGAAGCTTTCTTT. Translating it yields CASRKTGARDTEAFF.

The gene calls are TRBV7-9 and TRBJ2-1; possible D gene TRBD2, 6 bases. The V end was cut by 5 bases, the J end by 0 bases, with 17 bases between. CDR1 and CDR2 (germline): SEHNR, FQNEAQ (reference sequence). The CDR3 extends over 17 amino acids. The CDR3 nucleotides are TGTGCCAGCAGCCGGGGTAGCGGTTTTAGCTCCTACAATGAGCAGTTCTTC. Protein sequence: CASSRGSGFSSYNEQFF.

The chain's CDR3 is CASSPIYRGNTGELFF. The CDR3 DNA reads TGTGCCAGCTCACCTATTTACAGGGGGAACACCGGGGAGCTGTTTTTT. The chain has TRBV18 and TRBJ2-2; 7 positions match TRBD1. The CDR3 is 16 amino acids. Germline V gene sequence: CDR1 KGHSH, CDR2 LQKENI. Trimming at V came to 3 bases and at J to 1 base, leaving 5 bases not matched to a gene.

The chain's CDR3 is CASSHGQLYGYTF. The CDR3, as DNA: TGTGCCAGCAGTCATGGACAGCTCTATGGCTACACCTTC. This chain joins TRBV11-1 and TRBJ1-2; D may be TRBD1 (6 bases). Germline lookup yields CDR1 SGHAT and CDR2 FQDESV (reference sequence). The CDR3 consists of 13 residues. Trimming pared 6 bases from V and 4 bases from J, leaving 12 bases between.

The chain links TRBV15 to TRBJ2-3, with 8 bases aligning to TRBD2. This CDR3 has 16 residues. The trim removed 1 base at V and 6 bases at J, leaving 9 bases unmatched. Germline V gives CDR1 LNHNV, CDR2 YYDKDF (reference sequence). CDR3 in amino acids: CATSRGSSGWGDTQYF. The CDR3, as DNA: TGTGCCACCAGCAGAGGATCTAGCGGGTGGGGGGATACGCAGTATTTT. The full variable domain, completed using reference TRBV15 and TRBJ2-3, is DAMVIQNPRYQVTQFGKPVTLSCSQTLNHNVMYWYQQKSSQAPKLLFHYYDKDFNNEADTPDNFQSRRPNTSFCFLDIRSPGLGDTAMYLCATSRGSSGWGDTQYFGPGTRLTVL.

The chain combines TRBV28 with TRBJ2-1; 10 nucleotides align to TRBD2. V lost 1 base and J lost 7; bases outside the gene matches: 7. CDR1 is MDHEN and CDR2 is SYDVKM in the germline V gene. This CDR3 has 16 amino acids. This CDR3 is CASSLSTAGGPNEQFF. The CDR3 DNA reads as TGTGCCAGCAGTTTATCCACAGCGGGAGGGCCTAATGAGCAGTTCTTC.

V and J are TRBV9 and TRBJ1-2; 7 bases fit TRBD1. Germline lookup yields CDR1 SGDLS and CDR2 YYNGEE. This CDR3 is 15 amino acids long. Trimming took 0 bases from V and 2 from J; bases not matched to a gene: 4. The chain's CDR3 is CASSVAGQENYGYTF. The CDR3 nucleotides are TGTGCCAGCAGCGTAGCAGGACAGGAGAACTATGGCTACACCTTC.

This clone showed up just a few times. This chain links TRBV13 with TRBJ2-7; 12 bases agree with TRBD2. Trimming removed 5 bases from V and 0 bases from J; junction bases left unmatched: 8. The V gene's germline CDR1 is PRHDT and CDR2 FYEKMQ (reference sequence). The CDR3 is 17 amino acids. DNA of the CDR3: TGTGCCAGCAGCCCGAGTTGGACTAGCGGGGCCTCCTACGAGCAGTACTTC. The encoded protein is CASSPSWTSGASYEQYF.

The chain links TRBV11-3 to TRBJ2-2; a possible D gene is TRBD2 (6 bases). V was clipped by 7 bases and J by 2 bases, with 14 bases between them. Germline V gives CDR1 SGHNT, CDR2 YENEEA. The length of the CDR3 is 15 residues. CDR3 sequence: CASTYLAFNTGELFF. CDR3 nucleotides: TGTGCCAGCACCTACCTAGCGTTTAACACCGGGGAGCTGTTTTTT.